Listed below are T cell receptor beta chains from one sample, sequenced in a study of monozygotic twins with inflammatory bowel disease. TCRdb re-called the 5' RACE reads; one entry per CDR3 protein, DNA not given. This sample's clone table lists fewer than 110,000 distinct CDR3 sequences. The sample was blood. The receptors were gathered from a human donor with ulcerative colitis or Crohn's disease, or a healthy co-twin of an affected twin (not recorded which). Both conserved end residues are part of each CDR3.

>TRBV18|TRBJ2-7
CASSARPGNYEQYF
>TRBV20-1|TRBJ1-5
CSARLPQHNQPQHF
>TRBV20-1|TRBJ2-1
CSACRLAGSYNEQFF
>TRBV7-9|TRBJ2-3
CASSSPWTDTQYF
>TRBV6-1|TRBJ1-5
CASMREVNQPQHF
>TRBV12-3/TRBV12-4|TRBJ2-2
CASRSGTSSGELFF
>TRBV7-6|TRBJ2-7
CASSLEWGEGYEQYF
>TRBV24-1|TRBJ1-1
CATSDTTRGTEAFF
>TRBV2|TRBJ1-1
CASGPRAGSAEAFF
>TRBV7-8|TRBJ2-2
CASSARRVTGELFF
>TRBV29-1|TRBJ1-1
CSVTGQNTEAFF
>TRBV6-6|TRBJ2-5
CASSSRGSVETQYF
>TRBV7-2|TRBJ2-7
CASSLTPANYEQYF
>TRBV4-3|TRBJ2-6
CASSQAGTGGFSGANVLTF
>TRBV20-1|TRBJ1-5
CSASVGFVGLGSGNQPQHF
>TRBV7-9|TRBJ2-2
CASSFGDGELFF
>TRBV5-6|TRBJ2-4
CASSLGEGNIQYF
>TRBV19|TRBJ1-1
CASSIPQGAMNTEAFF
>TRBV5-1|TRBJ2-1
CASSTGLAGPNNEQFF
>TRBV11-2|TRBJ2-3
CASSLVFGYTDTQYF
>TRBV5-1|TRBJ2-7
CASSFGTGGYEQYF
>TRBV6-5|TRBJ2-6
CASSYSRFRQPGANVLTF
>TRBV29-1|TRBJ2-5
CSVGGLAEETQYF
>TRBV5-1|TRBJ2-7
CASSLVDRAIYEQYF
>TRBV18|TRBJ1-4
CASSPPGASEKLFF
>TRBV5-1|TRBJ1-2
CASSLGQLNYGYTF
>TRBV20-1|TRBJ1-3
CSAYSHGNTKEGRNTIYF
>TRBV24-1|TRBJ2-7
CATSVGPGEQYF
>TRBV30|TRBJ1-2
CAWRIQGARYGYTF
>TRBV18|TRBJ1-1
CASSPWTGAMNTEAFF
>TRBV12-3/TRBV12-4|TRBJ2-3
CASSLGYTDTQYF
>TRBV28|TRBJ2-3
CASSRSETQYF
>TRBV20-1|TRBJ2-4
CSASTQLAGNLKAKNIQYF
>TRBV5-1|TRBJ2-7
CASSRDRQGGEQYF
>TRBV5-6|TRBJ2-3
CASSLAGITDTQYF
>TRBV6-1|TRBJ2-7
CASSGLSSYEQYF
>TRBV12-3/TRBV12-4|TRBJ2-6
CASRDSIGANVLTF
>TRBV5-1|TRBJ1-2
CASTGSGTGYGYTF
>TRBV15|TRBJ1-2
CATSMGQGANYGYTF
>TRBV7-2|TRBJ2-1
CASSFGTGANEQFF
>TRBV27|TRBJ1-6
CASSLEGYYNSPLHF
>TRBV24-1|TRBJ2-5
CATSRGVQETQYF
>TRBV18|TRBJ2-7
CASSHTQGNYEQYF
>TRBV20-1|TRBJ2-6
CSANPGGRGANVLTF
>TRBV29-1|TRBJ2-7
CSVEISTSVPYEQYF